Given below is one TCR beta chain in context. Its antigen is still unknown. One base away there is no much larger clone; base qualities are not given. TCRbeta CDR3 regions were amplified from genomic DNA by means of the immunoSEQ Assay, a bias-controlled multiplex PCR. Regarding the original processing steps: Within the assay, amplification of reference gene primers was used to estimate how many nucleated cells each sample contained. To quantify the absolute abundance of each unique TCRbeta CDR3 rearrangement, sequence reads were collapsed and filtered. For each sample, productive Simpson clonality was calculated by taking the square root of Simpson's diversity index across productive rearrangements. TCRdb re-hosts the immuneACCESS table, in-frame sequences only. Its copies lack some clones; in the studies checked, an unresolved V gene accounts for under half of them, and the cause for the rest is not known. The DNA gave D and trimming, while V, J and clone size come from that table. Recorded for this sample are more than 65,000 clones; about 90% of them occurred a single time. The top ten constitute 7.5% to 9.5% of the sample.

Each collaborating institution followed its own protocols to collect whole blood in K2EDTA tubes. For TCRbeta analysis, collaborators shipped samples in one of three forms: frozen whole blood, isolated PBMCs, or DNA extracted from either of those sample types. The record originates from a study of blood T cell repertoires in COVID-19 (dated by TCRdb to about 2020). The study in broad terms: Samples from collaborators originated in the United States, Italy and Spain and spanned both the acute and convalescent phases of COVID-19. The prospective study material was composed of cDNA or gDNA derived from T cells, B-cell-depleted T cells, or PBMCs. Subjects who had been exposed to COVID-19, were actively infected with it, or had recovered from it provided the deeply sampled blood TCRbeta repertoires that made up the dataset. The repertoires were released in a freely available public database meant as a resource for research on the immune response to SARS-CoV-2. Samples came from the ongoing ImmuneRACE study (first 160 participants) plus 1,254 subjects from 6 global collaborators. The sample metadata nearly always contained a de-identified subject ID, COVID-19 status, age in years and sex. Where available, HLA class I and class II types were taken from metadata supplied by the sample provider and were not determined by assay-based typing.

The CDR3 numbers 13 residues from cysteine through phenylalanine. Only CDR3 DNA remains: 39 bases, in frame from the first base. V drops 7 bases and J drops 5 bases, leaving 14 bases in between. Findings and caveats that apply to the study as a whole: The quantity of clinical and demographic metadata differed by source and by participant and was supplied without curation.

Recombination linked TRBV12-3 or TRBV12-4 to TRBJ1-2; matching of 6 bases hints at TRBD1 as the D gene. This receptor was taken from a human donor in a cohort sampled during active COVID-19. The sequenced material came from peripheral blood. The CDR3 reads CASTESRGYGYTF. In nucleotides, the sequence is TGTGCCAGCACAGAAAGCAGGGGTTATGGCTACACCTTC.